This TCR beta chain emerged from a study of read filtering for tumor transcriptome and immune sequencing. For the study at large: By R-ISS, stages I, II and III held about 8, 15 and 7 patients.

Molecular barcoded adaptors covering alpha/delta and beta/gamma chains were used on roughly 400 ng RNA. Via MiXCR, TCRdb re-called the reads, giving one row per CDR3 protein. The top ten clones hold around 37% of a sample with around 35,000 distinct CDR3 sequences, roughly 13% of them seen once. CDR3 length equals 15 residues. CDR1 DFQATT and CDR2 SNEGSKA come from the germline V gene (reference sequence). Deletions cut 4 bases from V and 5 bases from J, with 19 bases between. Sampling of bone marrow took place during active disease in every patient. This clonotype came up many times. The specimen sequenced was a population of CD138-negative cells sorted from bone marrow. V is TRBV20-1 and J is TRBJ2-3; possibly TRBD2 for D (5 bases). This clonotype was sampled from a donor at least 40 years old with multiple myeloma. The CDR3 DNA reads TGCAGTGCTAATAAAGCGGCCCTGGATGTAGATACGCAGTATTTT. This codes for CSANKAALDVDTQYF.